This T cell receptor beta chain came from a study of glioma-infiltrating T cells after dendritic cell vaccination. Time point in this sample: after dendritic cell vaccination, including at tumor progression/relapse. The CDR3 is 13 residues long. V lost 3 bases, J lost 9 bases, and 13 bases lay in between. Germline-derived CDR1 and CDR2 are MNHNS and SASEGT. This clone was seen just once. Produced via immunoSEQ multiplex PCR; TCRdb's table is partial and in-frame only. The profile shows 85,000 to 100,000 clones, over 80% of them singletons. The chain recombines TRBV6-1 with TRBJ2-3, with a weak D call TRBD2 (6 bases). Sequenced material: blood, taken after dendritic cell vaccination. This sequence originates from a human donor with glioblastoma. Written as DNA, the CDR3 is TGTGCCAGCAGTGAGTCCCTACTAGCCACGCAGTATTTT. Encoded protein: CASSESLLATQYF.